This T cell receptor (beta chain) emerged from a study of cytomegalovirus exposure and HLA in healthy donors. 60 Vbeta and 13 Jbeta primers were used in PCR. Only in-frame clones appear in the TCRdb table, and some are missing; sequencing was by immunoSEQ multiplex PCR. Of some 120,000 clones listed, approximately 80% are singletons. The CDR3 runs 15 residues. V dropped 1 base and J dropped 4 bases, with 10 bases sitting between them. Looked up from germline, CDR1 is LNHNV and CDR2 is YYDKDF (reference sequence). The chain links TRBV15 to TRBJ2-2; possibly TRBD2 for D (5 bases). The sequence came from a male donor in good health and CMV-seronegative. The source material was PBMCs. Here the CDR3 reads CATSRGGLGTGELFF. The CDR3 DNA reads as TGTGCCACCAGCAGAGGAGGGCTCGGCACCGGGGAGCTGTTTTTT.